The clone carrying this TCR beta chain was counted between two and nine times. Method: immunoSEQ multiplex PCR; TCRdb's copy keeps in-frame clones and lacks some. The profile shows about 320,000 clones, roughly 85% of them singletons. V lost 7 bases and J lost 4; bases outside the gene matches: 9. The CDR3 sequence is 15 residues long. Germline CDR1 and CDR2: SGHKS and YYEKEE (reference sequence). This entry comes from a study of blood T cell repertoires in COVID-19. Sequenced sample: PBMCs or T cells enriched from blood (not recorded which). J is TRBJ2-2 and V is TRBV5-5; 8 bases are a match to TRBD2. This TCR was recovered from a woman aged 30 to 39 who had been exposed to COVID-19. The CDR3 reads CASDPGGVFTGELFF. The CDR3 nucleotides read TGTGCCAGCGACCCGGGGGGGGTGTTCACCGGGGAGCTGTTTTTT.